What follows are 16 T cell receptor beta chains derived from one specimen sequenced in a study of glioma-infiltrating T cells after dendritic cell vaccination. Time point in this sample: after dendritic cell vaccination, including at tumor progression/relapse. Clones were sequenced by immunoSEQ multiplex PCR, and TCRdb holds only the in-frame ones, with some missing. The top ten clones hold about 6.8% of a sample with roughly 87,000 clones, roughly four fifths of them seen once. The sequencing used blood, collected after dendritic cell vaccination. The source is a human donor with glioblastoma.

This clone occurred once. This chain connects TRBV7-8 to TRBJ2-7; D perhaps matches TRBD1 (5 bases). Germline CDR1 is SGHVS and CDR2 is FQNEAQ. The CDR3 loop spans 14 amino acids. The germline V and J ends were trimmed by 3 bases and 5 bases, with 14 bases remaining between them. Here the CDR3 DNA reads TGTGCCAGCAGCTTTCAGGGTCGCCGCAACGAGCAGTACTTC. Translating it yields CASSFQGRRNEQYF.

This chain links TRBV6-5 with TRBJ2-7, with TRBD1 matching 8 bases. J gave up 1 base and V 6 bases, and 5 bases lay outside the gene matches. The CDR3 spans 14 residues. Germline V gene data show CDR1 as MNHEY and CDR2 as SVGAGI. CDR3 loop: CASSQRDRSYEQYF. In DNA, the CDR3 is TGTGCCAGCAGCCAACGGGACAGGTCCTACGAGCAGTACTTC.

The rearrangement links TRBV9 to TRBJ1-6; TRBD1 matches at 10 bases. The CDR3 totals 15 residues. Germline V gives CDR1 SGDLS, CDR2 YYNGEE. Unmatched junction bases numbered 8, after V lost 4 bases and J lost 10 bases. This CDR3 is CASSPRTGGGSPLHF. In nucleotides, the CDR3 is TGTGCCAGCAGCCCGAGGACAGGGGGAGGATCACCCCTCCACTTT.

The CDR3, as DNA: TGTGCCAGCAGCAAAAGGTGCGCGACAGGGTCCTATTCACCCCTCCACTTT. Translating gives CASSKRCATGSYSPLHF. The rearrangement uses TRBV21-1 and TRBJ1-6; the table's D call of TRBD1 was not tested on the DNA. TRBV21-1 is tagged as a pseudogene. The CDR3 is made up of 17 amino acids.

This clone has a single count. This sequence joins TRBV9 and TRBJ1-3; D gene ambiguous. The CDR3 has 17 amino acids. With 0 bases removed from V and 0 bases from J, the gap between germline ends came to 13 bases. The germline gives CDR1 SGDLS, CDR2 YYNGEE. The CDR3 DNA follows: TGTGCCAGCAGCGTAGTTAGCGACCGAAGCTCTGGAAACACCATATATTTT. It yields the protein CASSVVSDRSSGNTIYF.

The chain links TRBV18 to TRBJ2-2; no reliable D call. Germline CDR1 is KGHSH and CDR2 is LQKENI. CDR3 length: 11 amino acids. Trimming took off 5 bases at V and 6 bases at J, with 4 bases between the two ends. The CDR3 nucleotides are TGTGCCAGCTCAGTATCCGGGGAGCTGTTTTTT. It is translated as CASSVSGELFF.

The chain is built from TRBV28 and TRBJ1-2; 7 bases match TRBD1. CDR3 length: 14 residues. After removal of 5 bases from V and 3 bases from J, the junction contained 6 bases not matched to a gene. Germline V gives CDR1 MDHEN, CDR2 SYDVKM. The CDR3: CASSRDRPDYGYTF. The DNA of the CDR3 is TGTGCCAGCAGTCGGGACAGACCTGACTATGGCTACACCTTC.

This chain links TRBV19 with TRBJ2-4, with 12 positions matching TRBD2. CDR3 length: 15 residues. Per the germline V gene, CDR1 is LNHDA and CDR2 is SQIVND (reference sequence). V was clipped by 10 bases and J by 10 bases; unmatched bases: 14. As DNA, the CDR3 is TGTGCCACTCACGGACTAGCGGGGAAAAAGGGGATTCAGTACTTC. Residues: CATHGLAGKKGIQYF.

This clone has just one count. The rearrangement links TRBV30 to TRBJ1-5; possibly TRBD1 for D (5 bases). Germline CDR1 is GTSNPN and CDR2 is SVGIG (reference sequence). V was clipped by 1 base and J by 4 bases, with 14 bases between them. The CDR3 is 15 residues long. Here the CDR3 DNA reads TGTGCCTGGAGTGAGTCCAGCGGGGGTAATCAGCCCCAGCATTTT. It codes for CAWSESSGGNQPQHF. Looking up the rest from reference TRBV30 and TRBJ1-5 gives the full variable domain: SQTIHQWPATLVQPVGSPLSLECTVEGTSNPNLYWYRQAAGRGLQLLFYSVGIGQISSEVPQNLSASRPQDRQFILSSKKLLLSDSGFYLCAWSESSGGNQPQHFGDGTRLSIL.

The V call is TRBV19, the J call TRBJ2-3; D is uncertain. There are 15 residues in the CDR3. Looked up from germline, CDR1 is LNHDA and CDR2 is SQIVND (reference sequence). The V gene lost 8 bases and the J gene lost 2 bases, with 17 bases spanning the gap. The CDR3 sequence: CASQDVGGTTDTQYF. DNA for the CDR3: TGTGCCAGTCAAGACGTCGGCGGAACCACAGATACGCAGTATTTT. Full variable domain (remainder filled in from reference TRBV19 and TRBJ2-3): DGGITQSPKYLFRKEGQNVTLSCEQNLNHDAMYWYRQDPGQGLRLIYYSQIVNDFQKGDIAEGYSVSREKKESFPLTVTSAQKNPTAFYLCASQDVGGTTDTQYFGPGTRLTVL.

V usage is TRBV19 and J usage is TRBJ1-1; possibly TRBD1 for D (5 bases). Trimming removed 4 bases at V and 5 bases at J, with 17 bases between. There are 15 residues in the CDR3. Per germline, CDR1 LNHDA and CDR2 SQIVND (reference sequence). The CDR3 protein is CASSTREGSGTEAFF. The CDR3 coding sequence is TGTGCCAGTAGTACCAGGGAGGGGTCGGGGACTGAAGCTTTCTTT.

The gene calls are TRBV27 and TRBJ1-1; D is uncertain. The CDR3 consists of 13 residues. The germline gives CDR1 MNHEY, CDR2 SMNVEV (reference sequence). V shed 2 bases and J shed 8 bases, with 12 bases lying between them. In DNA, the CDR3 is TGTGCCAGCAGTTTACGACCGCTCAGGGAAGCTTTCTTT. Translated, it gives CASSLRPLREAFF.

DNA of the CDR3: TGTGCCTGGAGTGGGGCAGGGGGCTATTCACCCCTCCACTTT. Residues: CAWSGAGGYSPLHF. The rearrangement links TRBV30 to TRBJ1-6, with 8 bases matching TRBD1. The CDR3 has 14 amino acids. The trim removed 1 base at V and 8 bases at J, leaving 4 bases unmatched. Germline V CDR1 and CDR2: GTSNPN, SVGIG (reference sequence).

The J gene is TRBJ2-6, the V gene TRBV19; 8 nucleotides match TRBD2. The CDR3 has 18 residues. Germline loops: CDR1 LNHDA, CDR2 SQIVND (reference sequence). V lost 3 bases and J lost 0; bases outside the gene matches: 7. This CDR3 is CASSIGTRRLSGANVLTF. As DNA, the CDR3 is TGTGCCAGTAGTATCGGGACTAGGAGGCTCTCTGGGGCCAACGTCCTGACTTTC.

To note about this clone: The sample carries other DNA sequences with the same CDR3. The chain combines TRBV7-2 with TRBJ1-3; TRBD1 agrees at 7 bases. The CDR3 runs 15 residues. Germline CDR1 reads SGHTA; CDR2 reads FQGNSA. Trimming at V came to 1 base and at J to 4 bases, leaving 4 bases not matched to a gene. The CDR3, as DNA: TGTGCCAGCAGCTTAGTACAGGGGTTGGGAAACACCATATATTTT. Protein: CASSLVQGLGNTIYF.

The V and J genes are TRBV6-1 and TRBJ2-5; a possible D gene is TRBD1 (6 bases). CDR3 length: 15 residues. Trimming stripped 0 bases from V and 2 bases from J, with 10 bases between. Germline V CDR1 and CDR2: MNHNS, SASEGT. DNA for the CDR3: TGTGCCAGCAGTGAAGCGAACAGGGCTCAAGAGACCCAGTACTTC. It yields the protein CASSEANRAQETQYF.